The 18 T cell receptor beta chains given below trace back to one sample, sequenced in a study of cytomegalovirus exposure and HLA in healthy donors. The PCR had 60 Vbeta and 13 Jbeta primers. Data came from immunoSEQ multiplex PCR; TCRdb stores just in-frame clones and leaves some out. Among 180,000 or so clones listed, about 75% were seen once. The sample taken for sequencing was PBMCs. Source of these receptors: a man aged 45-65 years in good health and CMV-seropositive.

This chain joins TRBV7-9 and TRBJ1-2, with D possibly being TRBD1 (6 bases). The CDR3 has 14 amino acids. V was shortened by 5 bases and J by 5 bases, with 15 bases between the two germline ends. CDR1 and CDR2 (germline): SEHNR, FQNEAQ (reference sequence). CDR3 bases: TGTGCCAGCAGCCCCACGACAGGAGGTTATGGCTACACCTTC. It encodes CASSPTTGGYGYTF.

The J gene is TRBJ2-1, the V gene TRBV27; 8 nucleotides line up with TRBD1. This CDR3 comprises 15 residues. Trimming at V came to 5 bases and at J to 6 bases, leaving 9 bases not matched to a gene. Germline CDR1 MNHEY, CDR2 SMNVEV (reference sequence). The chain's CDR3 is CASSLLGGQANEQFF. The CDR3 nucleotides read TGTGCCAGCAGTCTACTCGGGGGACAGGCCAATGAGCAGTTCTTC.

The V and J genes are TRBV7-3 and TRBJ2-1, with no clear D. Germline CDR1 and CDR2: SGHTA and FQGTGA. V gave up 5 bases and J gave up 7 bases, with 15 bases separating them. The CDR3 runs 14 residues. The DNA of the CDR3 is TGTGCCAGCAGCCCCGACAAGCATCTAAATGAGCAGTTCTTC. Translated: CASSPDKHLNEQFF.

DNA for the CDR3: TGTACTAGGACCGAGAGTCAAGAGACCCAGTACTTC. Protein product: CTRTESQETQYF. The rearrangement joins TRBV6-5 to TRBJ2-5; perhaps TRBD2 as D (5 bases). The CDR3 loop spans 12 amino acids. Germline V gene lookup returns CDR1 MNHEY and CDR2 SVGAGI.

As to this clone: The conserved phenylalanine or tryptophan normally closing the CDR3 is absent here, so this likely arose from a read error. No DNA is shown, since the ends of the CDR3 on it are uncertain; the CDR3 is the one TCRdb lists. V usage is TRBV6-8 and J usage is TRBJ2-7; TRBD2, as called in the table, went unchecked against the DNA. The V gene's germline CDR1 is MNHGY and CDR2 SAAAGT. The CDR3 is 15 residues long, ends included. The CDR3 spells CAPGGFPVILRAVLR.

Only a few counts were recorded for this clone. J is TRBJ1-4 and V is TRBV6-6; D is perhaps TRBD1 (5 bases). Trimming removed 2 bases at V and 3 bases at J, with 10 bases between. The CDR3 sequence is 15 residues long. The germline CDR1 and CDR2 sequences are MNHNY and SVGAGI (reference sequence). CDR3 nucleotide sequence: TGTGCCAGCAGTTACCGGGGGATCTCTAATGAAAAACTGTTTTTT. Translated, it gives CASSYRGISNEKLFF.

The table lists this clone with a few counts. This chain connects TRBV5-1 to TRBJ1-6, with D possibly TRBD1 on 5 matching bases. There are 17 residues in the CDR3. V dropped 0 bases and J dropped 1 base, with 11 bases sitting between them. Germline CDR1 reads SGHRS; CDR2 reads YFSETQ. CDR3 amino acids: CASSLARQGSYNSPLHF. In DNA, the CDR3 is TGCGCCAGCAGCTTGGCTCGGCAGGGATCCTATAATTCACCCCTCCACTTT.

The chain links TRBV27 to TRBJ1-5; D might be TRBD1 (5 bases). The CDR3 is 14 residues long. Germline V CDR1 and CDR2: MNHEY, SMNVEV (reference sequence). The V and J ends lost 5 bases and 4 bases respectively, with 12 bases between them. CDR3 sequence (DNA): TGTGCCAGCAGTAAAGGGACTTTAAATCAGCCCCAGCATTTT. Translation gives CASSKGTLNQPQHF.

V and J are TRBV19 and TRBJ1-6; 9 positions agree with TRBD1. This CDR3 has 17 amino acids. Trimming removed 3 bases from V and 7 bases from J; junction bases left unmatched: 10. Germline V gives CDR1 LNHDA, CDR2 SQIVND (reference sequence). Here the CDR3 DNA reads TGTGCCAGTAGTATTTCCGGGACAGGGAGCGGAAATTCACCCCTCCACTTT. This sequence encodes CASSISGTGSGNSPLHF.

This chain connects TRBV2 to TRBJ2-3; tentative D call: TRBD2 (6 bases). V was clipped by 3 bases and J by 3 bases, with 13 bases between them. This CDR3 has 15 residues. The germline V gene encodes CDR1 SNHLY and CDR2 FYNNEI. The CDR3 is CASSDRQGGTDTQYF. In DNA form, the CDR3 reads TGTGCCAGCAGTGACCGCCAGGGAGGAACAGATACGCAGTATTTT. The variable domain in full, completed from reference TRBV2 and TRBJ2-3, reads EPEVTQTPSHQVTQMGQEVILRCVPISNHLYFYWYRQILGQKVEFLVSFYNNEISEKSEIFDDQFSVERPDGSNFTLKIRSTKLEDSAMYFCASSDRQGGTDTQYFGPGTRLTVL.

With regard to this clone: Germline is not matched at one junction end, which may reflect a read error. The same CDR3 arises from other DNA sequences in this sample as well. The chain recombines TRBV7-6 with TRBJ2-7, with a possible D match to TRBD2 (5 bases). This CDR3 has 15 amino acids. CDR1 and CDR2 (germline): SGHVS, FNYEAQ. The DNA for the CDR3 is TGCGCCAGCAGCTTAGCGAGGGAAAGCTCCTACGAGCAGTACTTC. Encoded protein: CASSLARESSYEQYF.

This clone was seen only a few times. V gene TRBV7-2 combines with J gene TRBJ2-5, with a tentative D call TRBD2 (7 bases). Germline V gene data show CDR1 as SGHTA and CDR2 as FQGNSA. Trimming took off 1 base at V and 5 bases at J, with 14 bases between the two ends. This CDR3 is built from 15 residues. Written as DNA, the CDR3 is TGTGCCAGCAGCTTAGGCCCGGGGGGCGGGGAGACCCAGTACTTC. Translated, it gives CASSLGPGGGETQYF.

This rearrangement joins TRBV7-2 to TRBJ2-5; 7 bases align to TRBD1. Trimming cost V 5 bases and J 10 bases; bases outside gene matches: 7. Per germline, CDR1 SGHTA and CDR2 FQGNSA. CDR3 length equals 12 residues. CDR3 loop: CASSRDRVVQYF. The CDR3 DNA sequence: TGTGCCAGCAGCCGCGACAGGGTGGTCCAGTACTTC.

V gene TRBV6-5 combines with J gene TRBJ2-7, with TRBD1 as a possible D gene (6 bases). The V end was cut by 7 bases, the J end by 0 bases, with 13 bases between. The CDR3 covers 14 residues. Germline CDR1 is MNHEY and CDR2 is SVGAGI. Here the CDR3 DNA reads TGTGCCAGCAAGGGGGTTCTAAGCTCCTACGAGCAGTACTTC. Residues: CASKGVLSSYEQYF.

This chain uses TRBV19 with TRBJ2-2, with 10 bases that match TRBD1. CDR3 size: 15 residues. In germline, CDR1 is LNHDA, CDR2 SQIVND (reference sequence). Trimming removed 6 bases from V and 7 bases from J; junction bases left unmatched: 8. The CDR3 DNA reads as TGTGCCAGTAGCCGGGACAGGGGTTTCGGCGGGGAGCTGTTTTTT. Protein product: CASSRDRGFGGELFF.

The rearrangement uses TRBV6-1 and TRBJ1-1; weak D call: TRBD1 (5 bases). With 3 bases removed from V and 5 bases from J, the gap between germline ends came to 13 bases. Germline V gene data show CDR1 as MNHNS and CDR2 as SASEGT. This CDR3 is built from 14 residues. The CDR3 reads CASSDGAETTEAFF. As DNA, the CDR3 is TGTGCCAGCAGTGATGGGGCGGAAACGACTGAAGCTTTCTTT.

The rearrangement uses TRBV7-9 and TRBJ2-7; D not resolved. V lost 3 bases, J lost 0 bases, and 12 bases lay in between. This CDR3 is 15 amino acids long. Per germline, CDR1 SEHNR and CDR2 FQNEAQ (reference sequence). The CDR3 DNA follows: TGTGCCAGCAGCTTGGTGGCGGCTAGCTCCTACGAGCAGTACGTC. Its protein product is CASSLVAASSYEQYV.

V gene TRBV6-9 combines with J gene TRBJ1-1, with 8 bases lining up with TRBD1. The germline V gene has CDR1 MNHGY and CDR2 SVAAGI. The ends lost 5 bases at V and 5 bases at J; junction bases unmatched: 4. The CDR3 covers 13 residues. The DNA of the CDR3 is TGTGCCAGCAGTATACAGGGGGGTACTGAAGCTTTCTTT. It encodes CASSIQGGTEAFF.